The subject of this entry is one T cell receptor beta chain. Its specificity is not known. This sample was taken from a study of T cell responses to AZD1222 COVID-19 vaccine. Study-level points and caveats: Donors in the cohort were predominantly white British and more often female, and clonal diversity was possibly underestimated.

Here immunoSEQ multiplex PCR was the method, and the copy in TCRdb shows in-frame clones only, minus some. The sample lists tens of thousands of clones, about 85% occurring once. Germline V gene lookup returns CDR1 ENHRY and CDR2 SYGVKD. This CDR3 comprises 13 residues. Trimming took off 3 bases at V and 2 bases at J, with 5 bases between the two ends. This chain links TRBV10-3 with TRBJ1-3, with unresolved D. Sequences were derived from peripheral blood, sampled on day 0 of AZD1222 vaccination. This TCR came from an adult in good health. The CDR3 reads CAISDGPGNTIYF. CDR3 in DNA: TGTGCCATCAGTGACGGCCCTGGAAACACCATATATTTT.